This T cell receptor beta chain is drawn from a study of regulatory T cells in long-lasting Graves disease. About the study: The study counted Graves' disease as persistent given over 5 years of antithyroid drugs and positive TSH receptor antibodies.

According to the study, TCR beta libraries were built with iRepertoire HTBI primers and CDR3-region Arm-PCR. TCRdb re-called the multiplex PCR reads with MiXCR, one entry per CDR3 protein. The table includes some 470,000 distinct CDR3 sequences, roughly 21% detected once. Described time point: persistent/refractory GD, antithyroid drugs over 5 years with positive TRAb. Extracted PBMC RNA gave rise to the TCR library. Study-level results: Persistent patients shared more public clonotypes (over 2,500) than new patients (approximately 1,000).

This clonotype was seen ten or more times. As yet, its antigen is unknown. The sample consisted of peripheral blood mononuclear cells (PBMCs), taken when the disease was refractory, from a patient treated with antithyroid drugs. The TCR originated in a female donor with Graves disease.

The CDR3 loop is CASSPRPIGETQYF. Here the CDR3 DNA reads TGTGCCAGCAGCCCGAGGCCCATTGGGGAGACCCAGTACTTC. The J gene is TRBJ2-5, the V gene TRBV7-9; D remains ambiguous. CDR1 is SEHNR and CDR2 is FQNEAQ in the germline V gene (reference sequence). There are 14 residues in the CDR3. Trimming removed 5 bases from V and 5 bases from J, with 15 bases in between.